Listed here are 21 T cell receptor beta chains from one sample, sequenced in a study of shared clonotypes between healthy human individuals. Assay: immunoSEQ multiplex PCR; the TCRdb copy retains only in-frame clones and omits some. The sample lists roughly 1 million clones, under 80% seen once, with around 1.4% in the top ten. Input material: memory CD4+ T cells sorted from blood. Subset here: CD45RA-negative fraction. These receptors were collected from a young man in good health.

A note on this clone: This sample includes further DNA sequences coding for the same CDR3. The chain carries TRBV5-1 and TRBJ2-6, with D unresolved. Per germline, CDR1 SGHRS and CDR2 YFSETQ. The CDR3 runs to 14 residues. Trimming cost V 0 bases and J 1 base, with 2 bases left between them. This chain's CDR3 is CASSLGSGANVLTF. The CDR3 DNA is TGCGCCAGCAGCTTGGGTTCTGGGGCCAACGTCCTGACTTTC.

The chain combines TRBV6-1 with TRBJ2-2; D is possibly TRBD2 (6 bases). Germline CDR1 and CDR2: MNHNS and SASEGT. The V end was cut by 3 bases, the J end by 4 bases, with 15 bases between. The CDR3 has 16 amino acids. The CDR3 region has the DNA TGTGCCAGCAGTGAGCAGTGGGGGGTCGGCACCGGGGAGCTGTTTTTT. Protein sequence: CASSEQWGVGTGELFF.

This clone was found many times. The V and J genes are TRBV27 and TRBJ2-3; D not certain. Germline V gene sequence: CDR1 MNHEY, CDR2 SMNVEV (reference sequence). This CDR3 has 15 amino acids. The V and J ends lost 5 bases and 3 bases respectively, with 15 bases between them. The CDR3 DNA reads TGTGCCAGCAGTGGGGTGATCACACGGACAGATACGCAGTATTTT. It yields the protein CASSGVITRTDTQYF.

This sequence joins TRBV5-8 and TRBJ2-7, with 10 nucleotides matching TRBD1. The CDR3 has 14 residues. The germline CDR1 and CDR2 sequences are SGHTS and YDEGEE. Unmatched junction bases numbered 6, after V lost 5 bases and J lost 4 bases. In nucleotides, the CDR3 is TGTGCCAGCAGACAGGGACAGGGGCAATACGAGCAGTACTTC. The encoded protein is CASRQGQGQYEQYF.

The chain uses TRBV6-1 and TRBJ1-2, with D maybe TRBD1 (5 bases). Germline values: CDR1 MNHNS, CDR2 SASEGT. This CDR3 contains 14 residues. V was pared by 7 bases and J by 4 bases, with 16 bases between. The CDR3 region has the DNA TGTGCCAGCACCCCGGGTCGAGGGACCTATGGCTACACCTTC. Its translation: CASTPGRGTYGYTF.

Worth noting for this clone: Other DNA sequences in this specimen translate into the identical CDR3. The chain links TRBV7-9 to TRBJ2-3; D ambiguous. CDR3 length: 11 residues. The V end was cut by 0 bases, the J end by 6 bases, with 1 base between. Germline V gives CDR1 SEHNR, CDR2 FQNEAQ (reference sequence). The CDR3 reads CASSLADTQYF. The DNA of the CDR3 is TGTGCCAGCAGCTTAGCGGATACGCAGTATTTT.

This sequence joins TRBV28 and TRBJ1-6; no definite D call. Per the germline V gene, CDR1 is MDHEN and CDR2 is SYDVKM. The CDR3 spans 12 residues. V lost 3 bases, J lost 14 bases, and 11 bases lay in between. The CDR3 coding sequence is TGTGCCAGCAGTTTCCCCTCCTTAGCCCTCCACTTT. Its protein product is CASSFPSLALHF.

The rearrangement uses TRBV7-9 and TRBJ1-5; tentative D call: TRBD1 (6 bases). CDR1 and CDR2 from the germline V gene are SEHNR and FQNEAQ (reference sequence). The length of the CDR3 is 15 residues. Trimming took off 1 base at V and 3 bases at J, with 10 bases between the two ends. The CDR3 is CASSLVGAINQPQHF. The CDR3 DNA reads as TGTGCCAGCAGCTTAGTGGGGGCGATCAATCAGCCCCAGCATTTT.

The chain has TRBV9 and TRBJ1-1, with D uncertain. Looked up from germline, CDR1 is SGDLS and CDR2 is YYNGEE. V was shortened by 4 bases and J by 4 bases, with 14 bases between the two germline ends. The CDR3 totals 14 residues. The CDR3 sequence: CASSSDGRFTEAFF. The DNA for the CDR3 is TGTGCCAGCAGCTCGGACGGGCGGTTCACTGAAGCTTTCTTT.

This clone was picked up one time. The rearrangement links TRBV5-1 to TRBJ2-7; a possible D gene is TRBD2 (6 bases). V lost 6 bases and J 3 bases, leaving 10 bases between the germline ends. The CDR3 is 12 residues long. In germline, CDR1 is SGHRS, CDR2 YFSETQ. The CDR3: CASTGTFYEQYF. The CDR3 region has the DNA TGCGCCAGCACCGGGACTTTCTACGAGCAGTACTTC. Full variable domain (outside the CDR3, taken from reference TRBV5-1 and TRBJ2-7): KAGVTQTPRYLIKTRGQQVTLSCSPISGHRSVSWYQQTPGQGLQFLFEYFSETQRNKGNFPGRFSGRQFSNSRSEMNVSTLELGDSALYLCASTGTFYEQYFGPGTRLTVT.

The rearrangement links TRBV6-6 to TRBJ2-1; D not resolved. The CDR3 extends over 11 amino acids. Germline CDR1 is MNHNY and CDR2 is SVGAGI (reference sequence). Trimming took 11 bases from V and 0 from J, leaving 5 bases between them. DNA of the CDR3: TGTGCCGCCAGCTCCTACAATGAGCAGTTCTTC. As protein: CAASSYNEQFF.

J is TRBJ1-6 and V is TRBV10-1, with a weak D call TRBD1 (5 bases). Trimming took 3 bases from V and 6 from J, leaving 15 bases between them. Germline CDR1 is WNHNN and CDR2 is SYGVQD (reference sequence). The CDR3 spans 16 residues. The CDR3 DNA reads as TGCGCCAGCAGTGAAGGTTCGGGGACCCGTAATTCACCCCTCCACTTT. It translates to CASSEGSGTRNSPLHF.

The chain links TRBV5-1 to TRBJ2-1; 9 nucleotides agree with TRBD1. Unmatched junction bases numbered 4, after V lost 0 bases and J lost 0 bases. Germline V gene data show CDR1 as SGHRS and CDR2 as YFSETQ. This CDR3 is 17 amino acids long. The CDR3, as DNA: TGCGCCAGCAGCTTGGTCTCGACAGGGGGCTCCTACAATGAGCAGTTCTTC. Amino acids: CASSLVSTGGSYNEQFF.

This rearrangement joins TRBV11-3 to TRBJ2-1; the match to TRBD2 covers 12 bases. Germline V gene data show CDR1 as SGHNT and CDR2 as YENEEA. This CDR3 spans 15 amino acids. Trimming removed 5 bases from V and 5 bases from J; junction bases left unmatched: 4. Written as DNA, the CDR3 is TGTGCCAGCAGCCCGGGGACTAGCGGGCACAATGAGCAGTTCTTC. Translated: CASSPGTSGHNEQFF.

This sequence joins TRBV28 and TRBJ1-1; D remains unclear. The V and J ends lost 6 bases and 1 base respectively, with 12 bases between them. The CDR3 has 14 residues. Germline V gene data show CDR1 as MDHEN and CDR2 as SYDVKM. CDR3 DNA: TGTGCCAGCAGGATGGGGATCGGGAACACTGAAGCTTTCTTT. Protein: CASRMGIGNTEAFF.

V gene TRBV28 combines with J gene TRBJ1-5; TRBD1 might be the D (5 bases). This CDR3 has 15 amino acids. V was pared by 6 bases and J by 2 bases, with 14 bases between. Germline V gene sequence: CDR1 MDHEN, CDR2 SYDVKM. This chain's CDR3 is CASSPGTGGNQPQHF. DNA of the CDR3: TGTGCCAGCAGCCCCGGGACGGGGGGCAATCAGCCCCAGCATTTT.

The sample holds a few counts of this clone. The chain has TRBV2 and TRBJ1-1; D is unclear. This CDR3 spans 12 amino acids. The germline CDR1 and CDR2 sequences are SNHLY and FYNNEI. With 6 bases removed from V and 1 base from J, the gap between germline ends came to 6 bases. The CDR3 coding sequence is TGTGCCAGCAGCACCAGGAACACTGAAGCTTTCTTT. Amino acid sequence: CASSTRNTEAFF.

A few counts support this clone. This rearrangement joins TRBV9 to TRBJ2-1, with 11 bases matching TRBD1. Germline V gene data show CDR1 as SGDLS and CDR2 as YYNGEE. The CDR3 contains 15 residues. V gave up 2 bases and J gave up 6 bases; unmatched junction bases: 4. The CDR3 nucleotides read TGTGCCAGCAGCGTGACCGGGACAGGGGGCAATGAGCAGTTCTTC. Its translation is CASSVTGTGGNEQFF. The full variable domain, in which reference TRBV9 and TRBJ2-1 provide the parts outside the CDR3, is DSGVTQTPKHLITATGQRVTLRCSPRSGDLSVYWYQQSLDQGLQFLIQYYNGEERAKGNILERFSAQQFPDLHSELNLSSLELGDSALYFCASSVTGTGGNEQFFGPGTRLTVL.

This clone was picked up a small number of times. Its ends do not fully match the called genes, so a read error is possible. The rearrangement uses TRBV10-2 and TRBJ2-5; TRBD1 agrees at 12 bases. CDR1 and CDR2 from the germline V gene are WSHSY and SAAADI. The length of the CDR3 is 11 residues. The CDR3 protein is CASRGTGGPNF. The CDR3 DNA sequence: TGCGCCAGCAGGGGGACAGGGGGCCCTAACTTC.

This chain connects TRBV5-1 to TRBJ2-5; D gene uncertain. The CDR3 length is 13 residues. Germline V gene lookup returns CDR1 SGHRS and CDR2 YFSETQ. V lost 4 bases to trimming and J lost 1 base, with 8 bases between them. The CDR3: CASSEVIQETQYF. The CDR3 DNA is TGCGCCAGCAGCGAGGTGATCCAAGAGACCCAGTACTTC.

This rearrangement joins TRBV7-2 to TRBJ2-2, with 8 bases lining up with TRBD1. The junction had 14 bases not matched to a gene; V was cut back by 6 bases and J by 8 bases. CDR3 length: 16 residues. In germline, CDR1 is SGHTA, CDR2 FQGNSA. This CDR3 is CASSRDRFSSAGELFF. The CDR3 DNA follows: TGTGCCAGCAGTCGGGACAGGTTCTCCTCGGCGGGGGAGCTGTTTTTT.